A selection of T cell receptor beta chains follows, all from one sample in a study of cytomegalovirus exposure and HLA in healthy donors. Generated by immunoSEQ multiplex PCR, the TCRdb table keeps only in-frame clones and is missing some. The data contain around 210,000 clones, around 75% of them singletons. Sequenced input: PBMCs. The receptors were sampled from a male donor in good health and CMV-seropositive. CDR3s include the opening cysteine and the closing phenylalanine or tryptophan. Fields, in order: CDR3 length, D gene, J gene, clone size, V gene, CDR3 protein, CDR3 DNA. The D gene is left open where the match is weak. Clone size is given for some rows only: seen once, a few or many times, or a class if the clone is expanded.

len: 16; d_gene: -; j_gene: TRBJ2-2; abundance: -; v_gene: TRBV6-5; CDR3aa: CASSYPALAGTGELFF; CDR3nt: TGTGCCAGCAGTTACCCGGCTCTTGCGGGGACCGGGGAGCTGTTTTTT
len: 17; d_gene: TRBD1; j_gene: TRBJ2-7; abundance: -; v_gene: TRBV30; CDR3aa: CAWGEPGVRGLVYEQYF; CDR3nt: TGTGCCTGGGGGGAACCAGGGGTCAGGGGGCTTGTCTACGAGCAGTACTTC
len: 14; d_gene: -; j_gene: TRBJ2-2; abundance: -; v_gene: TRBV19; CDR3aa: CASRTDRNTGELFF; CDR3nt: TGTGCCAGTAGGACCGACAGAAACACCGGGGAGCTGTTTTTT
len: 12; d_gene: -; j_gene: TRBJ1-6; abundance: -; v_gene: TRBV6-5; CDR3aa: CASTSQNSPLHF; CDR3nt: TGTGCCAGCACAAGCCAAAATTCACCCCTCCACTTT
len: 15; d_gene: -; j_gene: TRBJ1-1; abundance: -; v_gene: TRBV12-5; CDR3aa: CASGLGGAGNTEAFF; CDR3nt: TGTGCTAGTGGTTTGGGGGGAGCGGGGAACACTGAAGCTTTCTTT
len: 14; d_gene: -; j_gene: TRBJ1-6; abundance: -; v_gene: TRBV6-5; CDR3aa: CASSPGSYNSPLHF; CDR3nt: TGTGCCAGCAGCCCGGGCTCCTATAATTCACCCCTCCACTTT
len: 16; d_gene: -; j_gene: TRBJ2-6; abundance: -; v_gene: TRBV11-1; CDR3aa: CASSLGTPSGANVLTF; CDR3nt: TGTGCCAGCAGCTTAGGGACACCCTCTGGGGCCAACGTCCTGACTTTC
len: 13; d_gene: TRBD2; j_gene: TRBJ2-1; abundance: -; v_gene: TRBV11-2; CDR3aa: CATLLSGRDEQFF; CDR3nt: TGTGCCACTTTGCTTAGCGGGAGAGATGAGCAGTTCTTC
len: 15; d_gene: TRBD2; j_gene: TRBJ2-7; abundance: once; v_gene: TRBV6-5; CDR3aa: CASRTPSGGLYEQYF; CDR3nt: TGTGCCAGCAGGACCCCTAGCGGGGGGTTATACGAGCAGTACTTC
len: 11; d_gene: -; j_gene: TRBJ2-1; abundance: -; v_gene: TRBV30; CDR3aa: CAWGHMGEQFF; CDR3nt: TGTGCCTGGGGGCACATGGGTGAGCAGTTCTTC
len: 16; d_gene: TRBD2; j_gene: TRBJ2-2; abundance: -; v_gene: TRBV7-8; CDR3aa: CASSLGASGNTGELFF; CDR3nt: TGTGCCAGCAGCCTAGGGGCTAGCGGAAACACCGGGGAGCTGTTTTTT
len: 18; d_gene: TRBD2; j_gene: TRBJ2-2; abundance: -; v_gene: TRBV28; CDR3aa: CAGSSGTSGRAYTGELFF; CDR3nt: TGTGCCGGATCATCCGGGACTAGCGGGAGGGCCTACACCGGGGAGCTGTTTTTT
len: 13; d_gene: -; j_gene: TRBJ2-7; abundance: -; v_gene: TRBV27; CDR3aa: CASSLPGFGEQYF; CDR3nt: TGTGCCAGCAGTCTACCAGGGTTCGGCGAGCAGTACTTC
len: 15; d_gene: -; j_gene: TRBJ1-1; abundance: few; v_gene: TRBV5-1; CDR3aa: CASSLDGTRTAEAFF; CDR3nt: TGCGCCAGCAGCTTGGACGGGACAAGAACCGCTGAAGCTTTCTTT
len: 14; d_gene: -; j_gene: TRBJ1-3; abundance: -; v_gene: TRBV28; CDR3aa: CASGTRGSGNTIYF; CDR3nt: TGTGCCAGCGGAACCAGGGGTTCTGGAAACACCATATATTTT
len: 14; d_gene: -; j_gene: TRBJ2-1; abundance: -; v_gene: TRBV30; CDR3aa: CAWSAGGLYNEQFF; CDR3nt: TGTGCCTGGAGTGCGGGGGGCCTCTACAATGAGCAGTTCTTC
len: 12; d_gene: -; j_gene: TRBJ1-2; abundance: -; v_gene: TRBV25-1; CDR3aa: CASSESSYGYTF; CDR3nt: TGTGCCAGCAGTGAATCTTCCTATGGCTACACCTTC
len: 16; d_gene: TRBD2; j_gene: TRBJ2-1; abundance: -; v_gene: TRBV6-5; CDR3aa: CASSYSSGSSYNEQFF; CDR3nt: TGTGCCAGCAGTTACTCGAGCGGGAGCTCCTACAATGAGCAGTTCTTC
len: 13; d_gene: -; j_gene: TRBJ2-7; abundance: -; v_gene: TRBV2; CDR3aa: CASSDGGNYEQYF; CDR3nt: TGTGCCAGCAGTGATGGTGGAAACTACGAGCAGTACTTC
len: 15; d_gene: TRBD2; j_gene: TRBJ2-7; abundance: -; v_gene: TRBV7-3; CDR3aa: CASSLSGRGSYEQYF; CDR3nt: TGTGCCAGCAGCCTGAGCGGGAGGGGCTCCTACGAGCAGTACTTC
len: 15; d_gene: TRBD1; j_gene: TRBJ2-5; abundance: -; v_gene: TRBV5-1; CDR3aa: CASSWGQGIGETQYF; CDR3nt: TGCGCCAGCAGCTGGGGACAGGGGATAGGGGAGACCCAGTACTTC
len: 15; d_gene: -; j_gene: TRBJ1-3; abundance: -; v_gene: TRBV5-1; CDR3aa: CASGADPSSGNTIYF; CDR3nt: TGCGCCAGCGGGGCAGACCCAAGCTCTGGAAACACCATATATTTT
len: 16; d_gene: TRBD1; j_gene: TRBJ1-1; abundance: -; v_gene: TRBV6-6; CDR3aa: CASTSRQGATNTEAFF; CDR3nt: TGTGCCAGCACTTCTAGACAGGGGGCGACGAACACTGAAGCTTTCTTT
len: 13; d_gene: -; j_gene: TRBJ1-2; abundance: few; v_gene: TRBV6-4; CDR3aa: CASSVNPESGYTF; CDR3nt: TGTGCCAGCAGTGTAAACCCCGAGAGTGGCTACACCTTC
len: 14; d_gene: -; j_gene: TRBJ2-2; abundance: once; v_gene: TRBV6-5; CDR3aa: CASSLTKTPWELFF; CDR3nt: TGTGCCAGCAGTTTAACAAAGACACCTTGGGAGCTGTTTTTT
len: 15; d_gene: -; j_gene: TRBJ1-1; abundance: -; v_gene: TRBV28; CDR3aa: CASSSAGALNTEAFF; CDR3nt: TGTGCCAGCAGTTCGGCAGGGGCCTTGAACACTGAAGCTTTCTTT
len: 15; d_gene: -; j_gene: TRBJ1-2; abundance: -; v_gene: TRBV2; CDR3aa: CASSERGGGSYGYTF; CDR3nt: TGTGCCAGCAGTGAAAGGGGCGGCGGGAGCTATGGCTACACCTTC
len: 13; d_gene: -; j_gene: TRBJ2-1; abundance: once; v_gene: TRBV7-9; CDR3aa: CASSLGQNNEQFF; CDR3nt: TGTGCCAGCAGCTTAGGTCAGAACAATGAGCAGTTCTTC
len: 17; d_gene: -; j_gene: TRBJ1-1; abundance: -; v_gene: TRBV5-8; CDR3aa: CASSPLLLRDGDTEAFF; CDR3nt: TGTGCCAGCAGCCCCCTGCTCCTTCGGGATGGGGACACTGAAGCTTTCTTT
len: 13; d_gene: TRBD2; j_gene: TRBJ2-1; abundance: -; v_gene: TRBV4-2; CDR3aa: CASSLGTNGEQFF; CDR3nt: TGTGCCAGCAGCCTCGGGACTAACGGTGAGCAGTTCTTC
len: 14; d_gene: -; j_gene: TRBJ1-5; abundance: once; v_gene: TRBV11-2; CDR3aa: CASSFAGGNQPQHF; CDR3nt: TGTGCCAGCAGCTTTGCAGGGGGCAATCAGCCCCAGCATTTT
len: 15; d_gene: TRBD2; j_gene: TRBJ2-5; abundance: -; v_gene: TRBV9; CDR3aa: CASSDNGGLQETQYF; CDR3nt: TGTGCCAGCAGCGATAACGGGGGGTTACAAGAGACCCAGTACTTC
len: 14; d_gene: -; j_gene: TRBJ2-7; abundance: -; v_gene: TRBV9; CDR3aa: CASSVAGQHPEQYF; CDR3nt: TGTGCCAGCAGCGTAGCAGGGCAACACCCCGAGCAGTACTTC
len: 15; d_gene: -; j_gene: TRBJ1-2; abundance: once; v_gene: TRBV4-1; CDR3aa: CASSQDSYSNYGYTF; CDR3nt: TGCGCCAGCAGCCAAGATTCCTACAGTAACTATGGCTACACCTTC
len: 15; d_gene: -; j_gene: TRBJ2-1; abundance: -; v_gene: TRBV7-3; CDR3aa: CASSPQGGSYNEQFF; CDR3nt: TGTGCCAGCAGCCCCCAAGGGGGCTCCTACAATGAGCAGTTCTTC
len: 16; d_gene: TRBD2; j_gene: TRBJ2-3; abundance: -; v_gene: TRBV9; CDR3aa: CASSAQAGGNSDTQYF; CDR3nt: TGTGCCAGCAGCGCCCAGGCGGGAGGGAACTCAGATACGCAGTATTTT
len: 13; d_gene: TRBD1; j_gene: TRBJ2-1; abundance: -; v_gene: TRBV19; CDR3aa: CASLQQGSGEQFF; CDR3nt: TGTGCCAGTCTCCAACAGGGGAGTGGTGAGCAGTTCTTC
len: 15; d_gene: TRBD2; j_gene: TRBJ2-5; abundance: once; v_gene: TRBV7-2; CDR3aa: CASSLVGGGGETQYF; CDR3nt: TGTGCCAGCAGCTTAGTGGGCGGGGGGGGAGAGACCCAGTACTTC
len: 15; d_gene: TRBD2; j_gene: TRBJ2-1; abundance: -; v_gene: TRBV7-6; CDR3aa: CASSLGTSGEGEQFF; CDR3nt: TGTGCCAGCAGCCTTGGGACTAGCGGGGAGGGTGAGCAGTTCTTC
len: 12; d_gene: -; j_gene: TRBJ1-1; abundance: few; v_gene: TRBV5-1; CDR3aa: CASSPDSPPLFF; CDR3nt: TGCGCCAGCAGCCCGGACAGCCCCCCCCTATTTTTT
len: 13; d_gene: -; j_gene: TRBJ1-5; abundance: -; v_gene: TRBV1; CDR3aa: CTSSQVSNQPQHF; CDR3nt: TGCACCAGCAGCCAAGTTAGTAATCAGCCCCAGCATTTT
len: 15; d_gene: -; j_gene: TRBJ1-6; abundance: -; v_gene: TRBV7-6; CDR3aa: CASSLGRGGNSPLHF; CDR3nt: TGTGCCAGCAGCTTAGGCAGGGGCGGTAACTCACCCCTCCACTTT
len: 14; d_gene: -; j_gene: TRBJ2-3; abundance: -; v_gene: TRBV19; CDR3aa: CASSTGLHTDTQYF; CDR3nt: TGTGCCAGTAGTACGGGACTCCACACAGATACGCAGTATTTT
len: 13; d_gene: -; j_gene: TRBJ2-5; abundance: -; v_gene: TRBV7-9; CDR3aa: CASSQSGPETQYF; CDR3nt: TGTGCCAGCAGCCAGTCAGGGCCGGAGACCCAGTACTTC
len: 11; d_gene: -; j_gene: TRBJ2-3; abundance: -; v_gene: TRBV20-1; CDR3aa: CSARRGYTQYF; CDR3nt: TGCAGTGCTAGACGCGGGTATACGCAGTATTTT
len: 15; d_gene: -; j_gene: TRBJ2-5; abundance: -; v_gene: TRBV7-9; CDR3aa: CASSLKLDSGETQYF; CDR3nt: TGTGCCAGCAGCTTAAAGCTCGACAGTGGGGAGACCCAGTACTTC